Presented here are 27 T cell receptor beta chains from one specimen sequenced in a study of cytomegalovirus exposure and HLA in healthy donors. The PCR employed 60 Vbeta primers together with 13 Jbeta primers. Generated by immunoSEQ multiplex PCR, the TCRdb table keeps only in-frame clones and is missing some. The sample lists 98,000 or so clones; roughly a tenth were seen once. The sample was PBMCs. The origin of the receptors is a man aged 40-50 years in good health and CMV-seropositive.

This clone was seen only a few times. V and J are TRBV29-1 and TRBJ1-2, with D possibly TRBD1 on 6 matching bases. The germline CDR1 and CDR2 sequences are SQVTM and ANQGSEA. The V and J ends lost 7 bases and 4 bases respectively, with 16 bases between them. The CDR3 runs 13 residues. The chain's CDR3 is CSADSGTIYGYTF. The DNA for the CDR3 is TGCAGCGCGGACTCCGGGACAATCTATGGCTACACCTTC.

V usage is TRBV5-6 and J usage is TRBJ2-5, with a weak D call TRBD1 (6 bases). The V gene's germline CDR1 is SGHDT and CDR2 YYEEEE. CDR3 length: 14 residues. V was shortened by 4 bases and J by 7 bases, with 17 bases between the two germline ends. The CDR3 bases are TGTGCCAGCAGCGCGGACAGCAGCTTCGGGACCCAGTACTTC. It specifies CASSADSSFGTQYF. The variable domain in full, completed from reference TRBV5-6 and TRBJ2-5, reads DAGVTQSPTHLIKTRGQQVTLRCSPKSGHDTVSWYQQALGQGPQFIFQYYEEEERQRGNFPDRFSGHQFPNYSSELNVNALLLGDSALYLCASSADSSFGTQYFGPGTRLLVL.

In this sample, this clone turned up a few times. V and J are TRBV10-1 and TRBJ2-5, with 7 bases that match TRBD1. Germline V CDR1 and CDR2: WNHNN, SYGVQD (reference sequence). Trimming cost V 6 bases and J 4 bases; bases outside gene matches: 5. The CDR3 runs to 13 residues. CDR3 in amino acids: CASSETGRETQYF. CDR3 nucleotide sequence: TGCGCCAGCAGCGAGACAGGGAGAGAGACCCAGTACTTC.

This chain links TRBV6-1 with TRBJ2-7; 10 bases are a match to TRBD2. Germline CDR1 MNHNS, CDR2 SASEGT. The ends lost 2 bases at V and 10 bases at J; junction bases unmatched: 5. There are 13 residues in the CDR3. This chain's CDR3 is CASSEYLAGAQYF. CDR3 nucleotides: TGTGCCAGCAGTGAATACCTAGCGGGAGCCCAGTACTTC.

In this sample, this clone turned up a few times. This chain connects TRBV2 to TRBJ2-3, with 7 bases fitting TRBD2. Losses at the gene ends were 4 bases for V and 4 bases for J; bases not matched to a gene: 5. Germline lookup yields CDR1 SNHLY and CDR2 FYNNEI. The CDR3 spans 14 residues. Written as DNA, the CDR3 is TGTGCCAGCAGTGGGGGACTATCTTCAGATACGCAGTATTTT. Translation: CASSGGLSSDTQYF.

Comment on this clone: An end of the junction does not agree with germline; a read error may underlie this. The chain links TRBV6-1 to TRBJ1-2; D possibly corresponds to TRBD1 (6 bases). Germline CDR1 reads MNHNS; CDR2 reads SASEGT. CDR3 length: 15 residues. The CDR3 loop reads CASREGRGQSYGYTF. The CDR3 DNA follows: TGTGCCAGCAGGGAAGGTCGAGGACAGTCCTATGGCTACACCTTC.

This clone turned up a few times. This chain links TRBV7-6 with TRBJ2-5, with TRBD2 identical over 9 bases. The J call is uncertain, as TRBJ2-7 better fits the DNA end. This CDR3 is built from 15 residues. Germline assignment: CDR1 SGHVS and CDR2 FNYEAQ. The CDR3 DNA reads TGTGCCAGCAGCCCAGGGACTAGCTTTGTCGACGAGCAGTACTTC. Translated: CASSPGTSFVDEQYF.

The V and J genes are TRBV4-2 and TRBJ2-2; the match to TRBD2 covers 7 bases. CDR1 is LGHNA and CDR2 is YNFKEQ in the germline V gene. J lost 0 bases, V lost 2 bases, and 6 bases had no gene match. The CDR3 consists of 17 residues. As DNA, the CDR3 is TGTGCCAGCAGCCAATCTTCTAGCGGCGCGAACACCGGGGAGCTGTTTTTT. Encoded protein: CASSQSSSGANTGELFF.

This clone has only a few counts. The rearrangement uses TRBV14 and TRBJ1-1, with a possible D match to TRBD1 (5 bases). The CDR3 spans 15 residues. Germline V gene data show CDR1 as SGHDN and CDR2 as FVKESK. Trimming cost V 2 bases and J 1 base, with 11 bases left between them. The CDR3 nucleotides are TGTGCCAGCAGCCAACCGGGACTGCAGAACACTGAAGCTTTCTTT. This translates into CASSQPGLQNTEAFF.

CDR3 nucleotides: TGTGCCAGCAGCCCATTCCTTAGCGGCACAGATACGCAGTATTTT. As protein: CASSPFLSGTDTQYF. The chain recombines TRBV7-3 with TRBJ2-3, with a possible D match to TRBD2 (5 bases). Germline V CDR1 and CDR2: SGHTA, FQGTGA. This CDR3 spans 15 amino acids. The V gene lost 5 bases and the J gene lost 1 base, with 13 bases spanning the gap.

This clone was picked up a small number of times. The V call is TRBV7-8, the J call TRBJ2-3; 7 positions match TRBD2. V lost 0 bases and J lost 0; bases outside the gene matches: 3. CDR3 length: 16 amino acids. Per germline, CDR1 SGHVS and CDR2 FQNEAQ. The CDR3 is CASSLASGPSTDTQYF. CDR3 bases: TGTGCCAGCAGCTTAGCTAGCGGGCCTAGCACAGATACGCAGTATTTT.

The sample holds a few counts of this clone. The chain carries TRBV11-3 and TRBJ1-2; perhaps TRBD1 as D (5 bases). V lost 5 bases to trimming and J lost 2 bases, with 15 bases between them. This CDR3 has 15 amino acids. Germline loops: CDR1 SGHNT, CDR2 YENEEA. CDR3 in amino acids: CASSPRAGTNYGYTF. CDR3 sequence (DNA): TGTGCCAGCAGCCCGCGGGCGGGGACGAACTATGGCTACACCTTC.

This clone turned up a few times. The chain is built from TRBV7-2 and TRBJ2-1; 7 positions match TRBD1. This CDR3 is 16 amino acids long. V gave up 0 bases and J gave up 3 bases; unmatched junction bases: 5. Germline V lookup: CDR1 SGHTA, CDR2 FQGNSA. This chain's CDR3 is CASSLAPGTVYNEQFF. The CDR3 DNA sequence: TGTGCCAGCAGCTTAGCACCCGGGACAGTCTACAATGAGCAGTTCTTC.

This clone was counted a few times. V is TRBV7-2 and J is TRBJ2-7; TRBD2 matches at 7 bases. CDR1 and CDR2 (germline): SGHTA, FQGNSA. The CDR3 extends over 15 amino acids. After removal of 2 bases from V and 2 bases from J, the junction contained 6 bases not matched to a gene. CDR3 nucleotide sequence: TGTGCCAGCAGCTTAACAAGCGGGAAGGCCTACGAGCAGTACTTC. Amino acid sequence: CASSLTSGKAYEQYF.

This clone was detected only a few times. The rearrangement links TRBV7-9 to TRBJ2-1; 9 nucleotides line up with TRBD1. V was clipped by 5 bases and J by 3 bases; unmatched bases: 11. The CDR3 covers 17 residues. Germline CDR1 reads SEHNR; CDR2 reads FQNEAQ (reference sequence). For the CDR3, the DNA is TGTGCCAGCAGCCCACAGGGGGCGCACCCCCTCTACAATGAGCAGTTCTTC. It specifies CASSPQGAHPLYNEQFF.

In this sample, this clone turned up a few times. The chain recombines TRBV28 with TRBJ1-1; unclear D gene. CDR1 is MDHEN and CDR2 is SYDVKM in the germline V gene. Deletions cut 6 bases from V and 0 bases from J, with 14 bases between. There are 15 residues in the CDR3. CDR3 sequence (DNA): TGTGCCAGCAGACCCTTCGAAGCCATGAACACTGAAGCTTTCTTT. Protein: CASRPFEAMNTEAFF.

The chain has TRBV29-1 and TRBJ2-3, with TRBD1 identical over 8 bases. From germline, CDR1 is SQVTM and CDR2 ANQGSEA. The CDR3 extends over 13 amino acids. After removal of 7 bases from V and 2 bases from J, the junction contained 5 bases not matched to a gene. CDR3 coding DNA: TGCAGCGCGCGGGACAGGTTCACAGATACGCAGTATTTT. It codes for CSARDRFTDTQYF.

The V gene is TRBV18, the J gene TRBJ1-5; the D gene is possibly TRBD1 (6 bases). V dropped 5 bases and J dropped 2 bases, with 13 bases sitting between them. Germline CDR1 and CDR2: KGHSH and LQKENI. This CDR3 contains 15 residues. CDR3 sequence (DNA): TGTGCCAGCTCAGCCCAGGGGAGTGGCAATCAGCCCCAGCATTTT. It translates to CASSAQGSGNQPQHF.

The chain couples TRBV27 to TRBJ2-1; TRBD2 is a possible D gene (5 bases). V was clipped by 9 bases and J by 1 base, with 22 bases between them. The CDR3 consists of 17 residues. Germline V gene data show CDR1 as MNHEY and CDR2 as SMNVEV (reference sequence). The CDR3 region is CASRTGLRRVSYNEQFF. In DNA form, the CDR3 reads TGTGCCAGTAGAACGGGTCTGAGGCGGGTTTCCTACAATGAGCAGTTCTTC.

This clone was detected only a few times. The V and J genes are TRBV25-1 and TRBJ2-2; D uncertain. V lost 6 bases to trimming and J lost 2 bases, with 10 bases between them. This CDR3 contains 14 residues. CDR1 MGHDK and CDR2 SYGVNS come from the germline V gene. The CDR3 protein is CASSKTINTGELFF. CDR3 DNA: TGTGCCAGCAGCAAGACAATCAACACCGGGGAGCTGTTTTTT.

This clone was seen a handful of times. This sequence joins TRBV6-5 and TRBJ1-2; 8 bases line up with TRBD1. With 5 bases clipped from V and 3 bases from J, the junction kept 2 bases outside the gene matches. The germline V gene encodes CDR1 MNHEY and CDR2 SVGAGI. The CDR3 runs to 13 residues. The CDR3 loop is CASSLGQDYGYTF. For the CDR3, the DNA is TGTGCCAGCAGTCTGGGACAGGACTATGGCTACACCTTC.

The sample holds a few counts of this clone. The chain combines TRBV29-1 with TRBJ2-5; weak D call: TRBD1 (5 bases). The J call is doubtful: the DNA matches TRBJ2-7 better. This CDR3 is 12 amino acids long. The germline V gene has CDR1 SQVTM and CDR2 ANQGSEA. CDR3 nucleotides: TGCAGCGTTCAGGGTTCAGGCTACGAGCAGTACTTC. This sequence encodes CSVQGSGYEQYF.

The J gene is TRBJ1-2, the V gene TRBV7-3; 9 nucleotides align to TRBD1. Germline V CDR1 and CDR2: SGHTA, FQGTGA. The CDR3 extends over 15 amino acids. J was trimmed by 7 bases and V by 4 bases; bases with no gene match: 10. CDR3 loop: CASSSPDRGRGGYTF. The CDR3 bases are TGTGCCAGCAGCTCGCCGGACAGGGGCCGGGGTGGCTACACCTTC. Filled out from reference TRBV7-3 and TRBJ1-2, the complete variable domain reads GAGVSQTPSNKVTEKGKYVELRCDPISGHTALYWYRQSLGQGPEFLIYFQGTGAADDSGLPNDRFFAVRPEGSVSTLKIQRTERGDSAVYLCASSSPDRGRGGYTFGSGTRLTVV.

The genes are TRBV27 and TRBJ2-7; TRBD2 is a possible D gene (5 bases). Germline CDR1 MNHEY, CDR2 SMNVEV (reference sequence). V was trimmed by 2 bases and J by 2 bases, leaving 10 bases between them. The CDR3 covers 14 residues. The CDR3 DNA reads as TGTGCCAGCAGTTTAAAGGCGGAGGCCTACGAGCAGTACTTC. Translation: CASSLKAEAYEQYF.

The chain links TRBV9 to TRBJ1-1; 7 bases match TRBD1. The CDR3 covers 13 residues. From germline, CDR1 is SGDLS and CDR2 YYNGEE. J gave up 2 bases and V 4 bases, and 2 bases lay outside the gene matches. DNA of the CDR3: TGTGCCAGCAGCTCAGGGGGTAACACTGAAGCTTTCTTT. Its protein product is CASSSGGNTEAFF.

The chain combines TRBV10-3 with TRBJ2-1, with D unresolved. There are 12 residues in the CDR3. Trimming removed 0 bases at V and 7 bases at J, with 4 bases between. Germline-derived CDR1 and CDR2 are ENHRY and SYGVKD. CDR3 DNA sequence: TGTGCCATCAGTGAGTCTTCGAATGAGCAGTTCTTC. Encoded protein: CAISESSNEQFF.

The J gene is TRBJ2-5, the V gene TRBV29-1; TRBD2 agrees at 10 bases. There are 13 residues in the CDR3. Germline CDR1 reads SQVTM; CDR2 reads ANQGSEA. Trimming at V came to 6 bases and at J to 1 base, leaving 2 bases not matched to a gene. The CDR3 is CSVAGGPQETQYF. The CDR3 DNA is TGCAGCGTAGCGGGAGGGCCCCAAGAGACCCAGTACTTC.